The 14 T cell receptor beta chains reported below all come from one sample, sequenced in a study of technical replicates of blood from a few donors. The repertoire was sequenced with immunoSEQ multiplex PCR; TCRdb's copy has only in-frame clones and lacks some. In the table there are under 80,000 clones, 94% of which are singletons. Specimen: T cells isolated from PBMCs. These receptors all stem from a human donor in good health.

The chain recombines TRBV6-4 with TRBJ1-2; D ambiguous. V gave up 2 bases and J gave up 8 bases, with 6 bases separating them. Germline loops: CDR1 MRHNA, CDR2 SNTAGT. This CDR3 region has 11 residues. This CDR3 is CASSDGGGYTF. CDR3 coding DNA: TGTGCCAGCAGTGACGGAGGAGGCTACACCTTC.

This clone occurred once. The genes are TRBV15 and TRBJ1-3, with 11 nucleotides matching TRBD1. CDR1 LNHNV and CDR2 YYDKDF come from the germline V gene (reference sequence). This CDR3 has 16 residues. J lost 4 bases, V lost 1 base, and 3 bases had no gene match. The CDR3 sequence is CATSRGGTGGGNTIYF. The CDR3 DNA follows: TGTGCCACCAGCAGAGGCGGGACAGGGGGGGGAAACACCATATATTTT.

The chain has TRBV9 and TRBJ2-1; 8 nucleotides line up with TRBD2. Unmatched junction bases numbered 8, after V lost 4 bases and J lost 5 bases. Germline V gives CDR1 SGDLS, CDR2 YYNGEE. CDR3 length equals 15 residues. As DNA, the CDR3 is TGTGCCAGCAGCCCCTCCGGGGGGGACCACAATGAGCAGTTCTTC. Protein sequence: CASSPSGGDHNEQFF.

This sequence joins TRBV7-8 and TRBJ1-5; no firm D call. Per germline, CDR1 SGHVS and CDR2 FQNEAQ. Trimming removed 5 bases from V and 0 bases from J, with 11 bases in between. The CDR3 is 15 residues long. The CDR3 loop is CASSRRRGSNQPQHF. In DNA form, the CDR3 reads TGTGCCAGCAGCCGCCGCCGGGGTAGCAATCAGCCCCAGCATTTT.

J is TRBJ1-1 and V is TRBV19; no reliable D call. This CDR3 has 13 amino acids. CDR1 is LNHDA and CDR2 is SQIVND in the germline V gene (reference sequence). V was shortened by 5 bases and J by 3 bases, with 10 bases between the two germline ends. The CDR3 nucleotides read TGTGCCAGTAGTTTAACAGTGTACACTGAAGCTTTCTTT. This encodes CASSLTVYTEAFF.

The genes are TRBV27 and TRBJ1-2; 9 nucleotides line up with TRBD1. V lost 5 bases, J lost 2 bases, and 6 bases stayed unmatched. The length of the CDR3 is 15 residues. Germline V gene lookup returns CDR1 MNHEY and CDR2 SMNVEV (reference sequence). CDR3 loop: CASSPTGGWNYGYTF. Written as DNA, the CDR3 is TGTGCCAGCAGTCCTACAGGGGGCTGGAACTATGGCTACACCTTC.

This rearrangement joins TRBV4-2 to TRBJ2-1; weak D call: TRBD1 (5 bases). This CDR3 is built from 13 residues. Trimming shortened V by 3 bases and J by 8 bases, and 11 bases separated the two germline ends. Germline CDR1 and CDR2: LGHNA and YNFKEQ. This CDR3 reads CASSQRRVHEQFF. The CDR3 DNA is TGTGCCAGCAGCCAGCGCAGGGTTCATGAGCAGTTCTTC.

The chain couples TRBV7-2 to TRBJ2-7; 8 nucleotides match TRBD2. CDR1 and CDR2 (germline): SGHTA, FQGNSA. The CDR3 runs to 15 residues. The V segment lost 4 bases and the J segment 4 bases; nucleotides outside the gene matches: 9. The CDR3 loop reads CASSSPLAGWYEQYF. The DNA for the CDR3 is TGTGCCAGCAGCTCTCCTTTAGCGGGGTGGTACGAGCAGTACTTC.

The chain is built from TRBV28 and TRBJ1-6; 9 nucleotides match TRBD1. V gave up 3 bases and J gave up 4 bases; unmatched junction bases: 4. CDR1 and CDR2 from the germline V gene are MDHEN and SYDVKM. This CDR3 has 16 amino acids. The CDR3 loop reads CASSLTGTGYNSPLHF. DNA of the CDR3: TGTGCCAGCAGTTTGACCGGGACAGGGTATAATTCACCCCTCCACTTT.

V is TRBV7-2 and J is TRBJ1-3; no firm D call. Trimming took 5 bases from V and 3 from J, leaving 8 bases between them. This CDR3 has 13 amino acids. The germline gives CDR1 SGHTA, CDR2 FQGNSA. CDR3 sequence reads: CASSPRIGNTIYF. CDR3 coding DNA: TGTGCCAGCAGCCCCCGTATTGGAAACACCATATATTTT.

The rearrangement links TRBV4-1 to TRBJ2-5; TRBD1 matches 9 bases. The CDR3 totals 17 residues. Trimming at V came to 3 bases and at J to 5 bases, leaving 13 bases not matched to a gene. Germline V gives CDR1 MGHRA, CDR2 YSYEKL. DNA for the CDR3: TGCGCCAGCAGCCAGAATCAAAGGACAGGGGTTGTCGAGACCCAGTACTTC. Residues: CASSQNQRTGVVETQYF.

The chain carries TRBV5-4 and TRBJ2-3; no reliable D call. With 0 bases removed from V and 0 bases from J, the gap between germline ends came to 8 bases. The CDR3 runs to 15 residues. Germline values: CDR1 SGHNT, CDR2 YYREEE (reference sequence). The CDR3 here is CASSLDSRSTDTQYF. CDR3 nucleotides: TGTGCCAGCAGCTTGGACTCCAGGAGCACAGATACGCAGTATTTT.

The V gene is TRBV6-5, the J gene TRBJ1-1, with a possible D match to TRBD1 (5 bases). This CDR3 has 15 amino acids. Germline-derived CDR1 and CDR2 are MNHEY and SVGAGI. Between the trimmed V and J ends, which lost 2 bases and 1 base, there was a span of 11 bases. The CDR3 DNA reads TGTGCCAGCAGTTACGATCAGGGTCGGAACACTGAAGCTTTCTTT. Its translation is CASSYDQGRNTEAFF.

V and J are TRBV2 and TRBJ2-7, with a possible D match to TRBD2 (6 bases). V was pared by 5 bases and J by 1 base, with 12 bases between. Germline loops: CDR1 SNHLY, CDR2 FYNNEI. The CDR3 sequence is 14 residues long. The CDR3 DNA reads as TGTGCCAGCAGTAAGGTCGGGAGTTCCTACGAGCAGTACTTC. Amino acid sequence: CASSKVGSSYEQYF.